The 14 T cell receptor beta chains below all came from one sample that was sequenced in a study of identical twins. MiXCR, applied by TCRdb to the 5' RACE reads, yields one record per CDR3 protein. The data hold some 1,700,000 distinct CDR3 sequences, with about 32% observed a single time. The sample taken for sequencing was cord blood. These receptor sequences come from a newborn girl in good health.

The rearrangement joins TRBV29-1 to TRBJ1-2; no clear D gene. The germline V and J ends were trimmed by 0 bases and 8 bases, with 13 bases remaining between them. From germline, CDR1 is SQVTM and CDR2 ANQGSEA. The CDR3 is 13 residues long. Here the CDR3 reads CSVEDRLEGGYTF. The CDR3 DNA follows: TGCAGCGTTGAAGACAGGTTAGAAGGCGGCTACACCTTC.

The J gene is TRBJ1-2, the V gene TRBV28; TRBD1 aligns across 10 bases. Trimming at V came to 3 bases and at J to 6 bases, leaving 7 bases not matched to a gene. This CDR3 is 15 amino acids long. Germline CDR1 is MDHEN and CDR2 is SYDVKM. CDR3 nucleotides: TGTGCCAGCAGTTTCCAGGGACAGGGGATCAATGGCTACACCTTC. It translates to CASSFQGQGINGYTF.

The chain joins TRBV6-2 or TRBV6-3 to TRBJ2-4, with D perhaps matching TRBD1 or TRBD2 (5 bases each). From germline, CDR1 is MNHEY and CDR2 SVGEGT. The V end was cut by 0 bases, the J end by 1 base, with 13 bases between. This CDR3 region has 17 residues. CDR3 DNA sequence: TGTGCCAGCAGTTACTCGACCCCGGGGACGGCCAAAAACATTCAGTACTTC. This encodes CASSYSTPGTAKNIQYF.

This clonotype was seen a handful of times. The rearrangement uses TRBV5-1 and TRBJ2-1; 10 positions agree with TRBD2. The germline CDR1 and CDR2 sequences are SGHRS and YFSETQ. V shed 4 bases and J 4 bases; nucleotides not matched to a gene: 8. There are 16 residues in the CDR3. CDR3 in DNA: TGCGCCAGCAGCCCTAGGACTAGCGGTCGATACAATGAGCAGTTCTTC. Translation gives CASSPRTSGRYNEQFF.

This clonotype was counted a few times. This chain joins TRBV10-1 and TRBJ2-3; 8 nucleotides agree with TRBD1. V lost 3 bases and J lost 1; bases outside the gene matches: 3. The CDR3 runs to 15 residues. From germline, CDR1 is WNHNN and CDR2 SYGVQD (reference sequence). As DNA, the CDR3 is TGCGCCAGCAGTGAATTGGACAGGGGCACAGATACGCAGTATTTT. It encodes CASSELDRGTDTQYF.

The chain couples TRBV20-1 to TRBJ2-1; tentative D call: TRBD2 (6 bases). The germline V gene encodes CDR1 DFQATT and CDR2 SNEGSKA (reference sequence). The CDR3 totals 15 residues. CDR3 region: CSPGRGTGVGNEQFF. The CDR3 DNA is TGCAGCCCGGGTAGGGGAACGGGAGTAGGCAATGAGCAGTTCTTC.

The sample holds many counts of this clonotype. The chain employs TRBV12-3 or TRBV12-4 and TRBJ2-7; TRBD2 matches 11 bases. The CDR3 runs to 14 residues. With 5 bases clipped from V and 3 bases from J, the junction kept 3 bases outside the gene matches. Here the CDR3 DNA reads TGTGCCAGCAGTAAGGGACTAGCGGACTACGAGCAGTACTTC. Translation: CASSKGLADYEQYF.

As to this clonotype: A much larger clone is a single base away; this may be a read error. Without the conserved terminal phenylalanine or tryptophan, this CDR3 likely stems from a read error. This rearrangement joins TRBV7-2 to TRBJ2-7, with D tentatively TRBD1 or TRBD2 (5 bases each). Germline V gene data show CDR1 as SGHTA and CDR2 as FQGNSA. The CDR3 has 16 amino acids. V lost 1 base and J 0 bases, leaving 13 bases between the germline ends. CDR3: CASSLEWGRSSYEQYY. CDR3 nucleotide sequence: TGTGCCAGCAGCTTAGAATGGGGACGAAGCTCCTACGAGCAGTACTAC.

This clonotype occurred a few times. The rearrangement uses TRBV7-2 and TRBJ1-3; D is unclear. The germline V gene encodes CDR1 SGHTA and CDR2 FQGNSA. Trimming took 2 bases from V and 0 from J, leaving 2 bases between them. The CDR3 runs to 13 residues. The CDR3 DNA follows: TGTGCCAGCAGCTTACCCTCTGGAAACACCATATATTTT. Its translation: CASSLPSGNTIYF.

This clonotype has just a few counts. The CDR3 here is CASSSIDRVGYTF. CDR3 nucleotides: TGTGCCAGCAGTTCGATAGACAGGGTTGGCTACACCTTC. The V gene is TRBV27, the J gene TRBJ1-2, with 7 positions matching TRBD1. V shed 4 bases and J 7 bases; nucleotides not matched to a gene: 6. Germline-derived CDR1 and CDR2 are MNHEY and SMNVEV (reference sequence). This CDR3 has 13 residues.

V is TRBV10-1 and J is TRBJ2-4; D possibly matches TRBD1 or TRBD2 (5 bases each). Judging by the DNA end, TRBJ2-5 fits better; the J call may be wrong. The germline gives CDR1 WNHNN, CDR2 SYGVQD (reference sequence). This CDR3 is built from 14 residues. The CDR3 region has the DNA TGCGCCAGCAGTGATTCGGGGCCTCCAGAGACCCAGTACTTC. Residues: CASSDSGPPETQYF.

The chain combines TRBV2 with TRBJ2-1; D is possibly TRBD1 (6 bases). V was cut by 6 bases and J by 13 bases, with 16 bases left in between. Germline V gene sequence: CDR1 SNHLY, CDR2 FYNNEI. The CDR3 has 12 residues. This CDR3 is CASSEQGETQFF. Here the CDR3 DNA reads TGTGCCAGCAGCGAACAGGGAGAGACCCAGTTCTTC.

The chain recombines TRBV18 with TRBJ1-1; no firm D call. Deletions cut 6 bases from V and 0 bases from J, with 20 bases between. This CDR3 has 17 residues. In germline, CDR1 is KGHSH, CDR2 LQKENI. The CDR3 loop reads CASSPSSAGSMNTEAFF. In DNA, the CDR3 is TGTGCCAGCTCCCCCTCGTCGGCAGGCTCCATGAACACTGAAGCTTTCTTT.

The V call is TRBV28, the J call TRBJ2-7, with D unclear. This CDR3 has 11 amino acids. The germline V and J ends were trimmed by 8 bases and 3 bases, with 8 bases remaining between them. The germline V gene encodes CDR1 MDHEN and CDR2 SYDVKM. The CDR3 sequence is CASGVVYEQYF. CDR3 sequence (DNA): TGTGCCAGCGGCGTGGTCTACGAGCAGTACTTC. Full variable domain (missing parts from reference TRBV28 and TRBJ2-7): DVKVTQSSRYLVKRTGEKVFLECVQDMDHENMFWYRQDPGLGLRLIYFSYDVKMKEKGDIPEGYSVSREKKERFSLILESASTNQTSMYLCASGVVYEQYFGPGTRLTVT.